This TCR beta chain is from a study of tumor-infiltrating lymphocytes in primary liver carcinoma. Turning to the study itself: Surgical resection served as treatment for the primary liver carcinoma of these patients. Men and women, 30 to 69 years of age, made up the patients. Notes on the study in general: In tumor-adjacent and tumor-blood pairs, overlap was lower than in tumor region pairs.

This clonotype came up a few times. As yet, its antigen is unknown. It was unsorted whole blood that yielded blood RNA, and germline DNA was also extracted. Constant-region priming of 500 to 550 ng total RNA yielded TCR beta cDNA. Construction of TCR beta libraries relied on three successive nested multiplex PCR rounds employing slightly modified ARM-PCR. In TCRdb, the multiplex PCR reads were re-called with MiXCR into one record per CDR3 protein. This sample has about 310,000 distinct CDR3 sequences; nearly 60% occur once, and the top ten carry around 15%. The sequence was collected from a woman aged 25 to 39 with primary liver carcinoma and hepatitis B virus infection. Input material: peripheral blood.

The CDR3 here is CASSQPDRDSYEQYF. DNA for the CDR3: TGTGCCAGCAGCCAGCCGGACAGAGATAGCTACGAGCAGTACTTC. V and J are TRBV4-2 and TRBJ2-7; perhaps TRBD1 as D (6 bases). The CDR3 spans 15 residues. Germline loops: CDR1 LGHNA, CDR2 YNFKEQ. The V and J ends lost 3 bases and 3 bases respectively, with 15 bases between them.